One and the same sample provided the 5 T cell receptor beta chains below, sequenced in a study of T cell changes during pregnancy in multiple sclerosis. Clones were sequenced by immunoSEQ multiplex PCR, and TCRdb holds only the in-frame ones, with some missing. The repertoire includes about 93,000 clones, less than 95% of them detected once, and 0.9% to 0.95% sits in the top ten. The starting material was peripheral blood, obtained before pregnancy. The receptors here all came from a female donor with multiple sclerosis, enrolled in a pregnancy study.

The rearrangement uses TRBV6-5 and TRBJ1-2; D may be TRBD1 (6 bases). Germline-derived CDR1 and CDR2 are MNHEY and SVGAGI. The CDR3 contains 14 residues. Trimming took off 4 bases at V and 2 bases at J, with 11 bases between the two ends. CDR3 protein: CASSFGQGNYGYTF. For the CDR3, the DNA is TGTGCCAGCAGTTTTGGGCAGGGGAACTATGGCTACACCTTC.

The chain recombines TRBV28 with TRBJ2-7, with TRBD2 as a possible D gene (5 bases). Trimming stripped 6 bases from V and 7 bases from J, with 22 bases between. This CDR3 comprises 15 residues. Germline V gene data show CDR1 as MDHEN and CDR2 as SYDVKM. The CDR3 bases are TGTGCCAGCAGACTGCCCGGGCCCCTGACGGGGGAGCAGTACTTC. This sequence encodes CASRLPGPLTGEQYF.

The rearrangement links TRBV18 to TRBJ2-7; TRBD1 is a possible D gene (7 bases). This CDR3 spans 16 amino acids. CDR1 KGHSH and CDR2 LQKENI come from the germline V gene. The V and J ends lost 4 bases and 1 base respectively, with 17 bases between them. The CDR3 nucleotides read TGTGCCAGCTCACTGGTGGGGGGACAGCGATCCTACGAGCAGTACTTC. Translated, it gives CASSLVGGQRSYEQYF.

J is TRBJ2-3 and V is TRBV5-6, with 14 bases fitting TRBD2. Per germline, CDR1 SGHDT and CDR2 YYEEEE. This CDR3 region has 17 residues. V lost 0 bases and J lost 3; bases outside the gene matches: 3. The CDR3 DNA is TGTGCCAGCAGCTTGGATGGACTAGCGGGGGGAACAGATACGCAGTATTTT. This gives the protein CASSLDGLAGGTDTQYF.

The gene calls are TRBV7-9 and TRBJ1-5; weak D call: TRBD1 (6 bases). V lost 5 bases and J lost 6, with 14 bases in between. Germline assignment: CDR1 SEHNR and CDR2 FQNEAQ (reference sequence). This CDR3 is 14 amino acids long. This CDR3 is CASSNGQWGQPQHF. The CDR3, as DNA: TGTGCCAGCAGCAACGGACAGTGGGGTCAGCCCCAGCATTTT.